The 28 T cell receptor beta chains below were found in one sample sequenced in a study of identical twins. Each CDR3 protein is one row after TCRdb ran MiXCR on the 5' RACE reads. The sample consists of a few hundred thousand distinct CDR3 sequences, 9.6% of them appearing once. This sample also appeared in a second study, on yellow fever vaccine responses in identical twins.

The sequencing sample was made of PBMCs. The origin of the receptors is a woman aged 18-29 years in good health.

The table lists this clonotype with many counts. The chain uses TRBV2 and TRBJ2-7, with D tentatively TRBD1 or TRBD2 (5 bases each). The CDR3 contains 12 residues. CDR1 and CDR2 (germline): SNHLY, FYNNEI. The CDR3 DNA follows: TGTGCAACCGGGACGTTCTCCTACGAGCAGTACTTC. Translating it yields CATGTFSYEQYF.

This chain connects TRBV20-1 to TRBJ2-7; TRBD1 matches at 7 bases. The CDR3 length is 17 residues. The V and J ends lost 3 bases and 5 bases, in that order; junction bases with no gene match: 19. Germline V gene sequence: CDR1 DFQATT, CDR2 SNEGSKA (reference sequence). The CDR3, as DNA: TGCAGTGCTAGTTGGCCGCCACAGGGGAGACTCGTCAACGAGCAGTACTTC. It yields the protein CSASWPPQGRLVNEQYF.

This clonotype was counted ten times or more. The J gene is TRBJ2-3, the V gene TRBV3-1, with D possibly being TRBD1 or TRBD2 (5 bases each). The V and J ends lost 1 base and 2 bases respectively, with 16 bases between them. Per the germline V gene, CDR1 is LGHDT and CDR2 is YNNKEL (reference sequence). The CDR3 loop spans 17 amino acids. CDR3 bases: TGTGCCAGCAGCCAAGTGAATCAAGGGGACGTCACAGATACGCAGTATTTT. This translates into CASSQVNQGDVTDTQYF.

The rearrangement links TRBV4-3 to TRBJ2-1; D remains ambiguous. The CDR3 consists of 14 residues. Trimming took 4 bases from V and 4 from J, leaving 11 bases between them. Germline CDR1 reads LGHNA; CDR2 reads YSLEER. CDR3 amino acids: CASSRSTGYNEQFF. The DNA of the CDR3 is TGCGCCAGCAGCCGCTCAACTGGTTACAATGAGCAGTTCTTC.

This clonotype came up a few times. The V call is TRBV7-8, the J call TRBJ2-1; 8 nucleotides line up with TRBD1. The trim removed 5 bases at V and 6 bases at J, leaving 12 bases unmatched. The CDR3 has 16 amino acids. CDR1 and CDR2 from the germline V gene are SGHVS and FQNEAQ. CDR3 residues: CASSGRRTGLGNEQFF. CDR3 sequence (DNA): TGTGCCAGCAGCGGCCGACGGACAGGGCTGGGCAATGAGCAGTTCTTC.

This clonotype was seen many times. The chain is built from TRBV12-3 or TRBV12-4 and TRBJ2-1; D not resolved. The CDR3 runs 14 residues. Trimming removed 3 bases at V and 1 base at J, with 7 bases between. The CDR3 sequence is CASSLVNSYNEQFF. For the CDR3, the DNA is TGTGCCAGCAGTTTGGTTAATTCCTACAATGAGCAGTTCTTC.

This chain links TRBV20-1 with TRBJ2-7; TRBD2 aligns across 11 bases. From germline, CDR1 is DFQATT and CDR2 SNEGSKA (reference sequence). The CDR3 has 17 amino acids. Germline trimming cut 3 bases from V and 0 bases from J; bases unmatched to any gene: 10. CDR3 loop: CSASTTLAGGNSYEQYF. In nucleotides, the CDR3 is TGCAGTGCTAGTACTACGCTAGCGGGAGGAAACTCCTACGAGCAGTACTTC.

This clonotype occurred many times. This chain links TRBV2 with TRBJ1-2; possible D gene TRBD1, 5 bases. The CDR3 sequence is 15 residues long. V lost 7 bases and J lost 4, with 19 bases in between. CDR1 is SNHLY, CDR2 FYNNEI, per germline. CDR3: CASTLMRGVSYGYTF. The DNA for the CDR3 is TGTGCCAGCACGCTAATGAGGGGAGTGAGCTATGGCTACACCTTC.

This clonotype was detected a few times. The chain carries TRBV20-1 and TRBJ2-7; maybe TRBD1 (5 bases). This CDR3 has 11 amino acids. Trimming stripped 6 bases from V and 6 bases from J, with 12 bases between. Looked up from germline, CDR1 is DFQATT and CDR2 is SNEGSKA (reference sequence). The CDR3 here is CSAAFTGEQYF. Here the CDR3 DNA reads TGCAGTGCGGCCTTTACAGGCGAGCAGTACTTC.

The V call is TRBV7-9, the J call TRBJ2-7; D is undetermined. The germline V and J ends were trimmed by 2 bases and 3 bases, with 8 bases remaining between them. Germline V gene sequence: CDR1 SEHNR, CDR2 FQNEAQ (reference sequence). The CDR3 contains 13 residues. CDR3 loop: CASSLQDHYEQYF. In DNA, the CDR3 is TGTGCCAGCAGCTTACAGGACCACTACGAGCAGTACTTC.

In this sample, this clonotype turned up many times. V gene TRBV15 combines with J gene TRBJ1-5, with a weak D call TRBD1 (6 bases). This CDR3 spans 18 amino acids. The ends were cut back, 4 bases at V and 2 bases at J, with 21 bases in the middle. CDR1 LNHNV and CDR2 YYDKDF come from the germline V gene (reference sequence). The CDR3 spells CATSTIDRWGVGNQPQHF. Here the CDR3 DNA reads TGTGCCACCAGCACGATCGACAGGTGGGGCGTGGGCAATCAGCCCCAGCATTTT.

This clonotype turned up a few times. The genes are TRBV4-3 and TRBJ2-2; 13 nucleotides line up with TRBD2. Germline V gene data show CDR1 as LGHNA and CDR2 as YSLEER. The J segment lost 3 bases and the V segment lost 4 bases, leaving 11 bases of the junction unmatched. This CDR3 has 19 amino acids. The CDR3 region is CASSRSTSGRRRDTGELFF. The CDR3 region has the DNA TGCGCCAGCAGCCGCTCGACTAGCGGGAGGAGGAGGGACACCGGGGAGCTGTTTTTT.

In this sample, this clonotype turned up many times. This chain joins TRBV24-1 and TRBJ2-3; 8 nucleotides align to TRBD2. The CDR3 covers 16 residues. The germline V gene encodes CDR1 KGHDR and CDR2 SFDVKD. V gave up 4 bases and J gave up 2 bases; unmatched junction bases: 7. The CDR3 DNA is TGTGCCACCAGTGACGGGATAGCGGGGAACACAGATACGCAGTATTTT. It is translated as CATSDGIAGNTDTQYF.

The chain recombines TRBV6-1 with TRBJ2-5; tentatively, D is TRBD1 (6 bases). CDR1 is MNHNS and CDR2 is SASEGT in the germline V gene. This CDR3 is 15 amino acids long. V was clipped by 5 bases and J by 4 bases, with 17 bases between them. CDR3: CASSQSLRGGETQYF. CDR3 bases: TGTGCCAGCAGTCAATCCCTCAGGGGCGGAGAGACCCAGTACTTC.

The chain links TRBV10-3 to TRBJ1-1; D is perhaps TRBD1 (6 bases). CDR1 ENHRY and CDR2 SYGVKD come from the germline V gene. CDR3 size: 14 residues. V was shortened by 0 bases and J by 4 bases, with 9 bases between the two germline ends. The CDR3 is CAISESGGGTEAFF. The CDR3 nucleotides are TGTGCCATCAGTGAGTCAGGGGGAGGCACTGAAGCTTTCTTT.

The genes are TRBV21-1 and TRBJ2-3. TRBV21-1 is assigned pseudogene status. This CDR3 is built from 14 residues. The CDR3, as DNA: TGTGCCAGCAGCATAACTGACAGCACAGATACGCAGTATTTT. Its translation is CASSITDSTDTQYF.

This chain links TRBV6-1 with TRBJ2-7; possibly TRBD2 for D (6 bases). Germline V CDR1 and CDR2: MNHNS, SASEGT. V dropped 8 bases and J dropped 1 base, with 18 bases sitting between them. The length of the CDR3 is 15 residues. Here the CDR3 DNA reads TGTGCCAGCGGTAGGGAGGCCGGGTTTTCCTACGAGCAGTACTTC. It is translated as CASGREAGFSYEQYF.

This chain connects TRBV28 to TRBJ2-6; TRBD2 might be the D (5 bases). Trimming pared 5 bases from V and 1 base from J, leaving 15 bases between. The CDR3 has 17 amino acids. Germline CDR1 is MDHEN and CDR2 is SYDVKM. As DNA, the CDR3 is TGTGCCAGCAGTCCGCGCAGGAGGTCATCTGGGGCCAACGTCCTGACTTTC. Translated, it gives CASSPRRRSSGANVLTF.

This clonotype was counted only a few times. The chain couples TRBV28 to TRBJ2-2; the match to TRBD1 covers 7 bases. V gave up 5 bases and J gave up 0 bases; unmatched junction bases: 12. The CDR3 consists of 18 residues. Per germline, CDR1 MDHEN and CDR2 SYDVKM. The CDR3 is CASSPYPTGTANTGELFF. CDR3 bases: TGTGCCAGCAGTCCCTACCCAACCGGGACAGCGAACACCGGGGAGCTGTTTTTT.

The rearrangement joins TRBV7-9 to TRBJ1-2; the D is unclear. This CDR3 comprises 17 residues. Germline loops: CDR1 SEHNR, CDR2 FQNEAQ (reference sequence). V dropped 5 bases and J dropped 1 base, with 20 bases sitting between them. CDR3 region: CASSPQFERGDNYGYTF. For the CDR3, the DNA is TGTGCCAGCAGCCCTCAATTCGAACGGGGAGATAACTATGGCTACACCTTC.

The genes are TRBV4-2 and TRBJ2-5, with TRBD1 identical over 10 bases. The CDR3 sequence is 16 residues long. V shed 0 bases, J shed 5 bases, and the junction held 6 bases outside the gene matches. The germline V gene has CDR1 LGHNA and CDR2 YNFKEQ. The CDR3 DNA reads TGTGCCAGCAGCCAAGATTATTCGGACAGGGGGGAGACCCAGTACTTC. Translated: CASSQDYSDRGETQYF.

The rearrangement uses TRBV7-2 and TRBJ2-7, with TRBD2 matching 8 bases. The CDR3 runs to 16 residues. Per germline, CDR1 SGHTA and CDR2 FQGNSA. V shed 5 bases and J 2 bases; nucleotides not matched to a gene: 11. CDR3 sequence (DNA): TGTGCCAGCAGCCCTCATCCCAGCGGGAGCACCTACGAGCAGTACTTC. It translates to CASSPHPSGSTYEQYF.

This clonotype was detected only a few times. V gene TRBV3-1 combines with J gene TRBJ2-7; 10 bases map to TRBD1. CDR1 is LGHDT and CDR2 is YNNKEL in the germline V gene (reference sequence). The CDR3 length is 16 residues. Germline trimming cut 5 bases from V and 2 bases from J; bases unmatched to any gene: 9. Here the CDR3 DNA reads TGTGCCAGCAGCGGTCCCCCGGGACAGGGGACCTACGAGCAGTACTTC. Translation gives CASSGPPGQGTYEQYF.

CDR3 nucleotides: TGTGCCAGCAGCTTTATGGTACAGTCAAATCAGCCCCAGCATTTT. Translation gives CASSFMVQSNQPQHF. J is TRBJ1-5 and V is TRBV7-2; D gene ambiguous. Germline loops: CDR1 SGHTA, CDR2 FQGNSA. Trimming pared 3 bases from V and 4 bases from J, leaving 13 bases between. This CDR3 region has 15 residues. Full variable domain (remainder filled in from reference TRBV7-2 and TRBJ1-5): GAGVSQSPSNKVTEKGKDVELRCDPISGHTALYWYRQSLGQGLEFLIYFQGNSAPDKSGLPSDRFSAERTGGSVSTLTIQRTQQEDSAVYLCASSFMVQSNQPQHFGDGTRLSIL.

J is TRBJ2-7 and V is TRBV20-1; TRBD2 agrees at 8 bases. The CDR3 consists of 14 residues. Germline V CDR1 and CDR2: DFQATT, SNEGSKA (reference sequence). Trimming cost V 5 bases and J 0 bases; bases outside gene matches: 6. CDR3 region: CSAHSSGLSYEQYF. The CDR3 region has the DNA TGCAGTGCTCATTCTAGCGGGCTCTCCTACGAGCAGTACTTC.

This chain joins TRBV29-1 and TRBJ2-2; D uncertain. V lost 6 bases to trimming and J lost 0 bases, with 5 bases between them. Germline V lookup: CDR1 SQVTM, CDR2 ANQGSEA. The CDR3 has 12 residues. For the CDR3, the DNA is TGCAGCGTCATACCGAACACCGGGGAGCTGTTTTTT. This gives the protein CSVIPNTGELFF.

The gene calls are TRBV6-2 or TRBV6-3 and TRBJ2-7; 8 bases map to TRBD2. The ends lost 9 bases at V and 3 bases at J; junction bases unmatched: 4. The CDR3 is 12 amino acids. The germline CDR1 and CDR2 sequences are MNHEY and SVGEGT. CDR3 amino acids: CASGLALYEQYF. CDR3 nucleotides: TGTGCCAGTGGACTAGCTCTCTACGAGCAGTACTTC.

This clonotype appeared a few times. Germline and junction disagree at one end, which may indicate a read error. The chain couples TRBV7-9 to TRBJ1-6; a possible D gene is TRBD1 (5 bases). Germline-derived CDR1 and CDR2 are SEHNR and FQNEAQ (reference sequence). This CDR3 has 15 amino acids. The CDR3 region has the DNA TGTGCCAGCAGCCGGCGGGCAGGGTATAGTTCACCCCTCCACTTT. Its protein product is CASSRRAGYSSPLHF. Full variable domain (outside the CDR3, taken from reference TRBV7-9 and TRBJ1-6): DTGVSQNPRHKITKRGQNVTFRCDPISEHNRLYWYRQTLGQGPEFLTYFQNEAQLEKSRLLSDRFSAERPKGSFSTLEIQRTEQGDSAMYLCASSRRAGYSSPLHFGNGTRLTVT.